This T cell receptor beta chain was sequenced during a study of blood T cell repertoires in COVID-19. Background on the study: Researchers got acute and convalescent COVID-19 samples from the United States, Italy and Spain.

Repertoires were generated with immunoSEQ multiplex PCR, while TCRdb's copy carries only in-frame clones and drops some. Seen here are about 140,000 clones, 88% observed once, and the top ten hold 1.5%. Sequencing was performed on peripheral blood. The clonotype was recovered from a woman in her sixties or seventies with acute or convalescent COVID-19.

The CDR3 sequence is CASSYGGPRDEQFF. For the CDR3, the DNA is TGTGCCAGCAGTTACGGGGGCCCCCGGGATGAGCAGTTCTTC. This chain connects TRBV6-2 or TRBV6-3 to TRBJ2-1; tentatively, D is TRBD1 (6 bases). The germline V gene has CDR1 MNHEY and CDR2 SVGEGT. The CDR3 runs 14 residues. Trimming pared 2 bases from V and 8 bases from J, leaving 13 bases between.